This TCR beta chain was recovered during a study of Graves' ophthalmopathy and Graves' hyperthyroidism. PBMCs were isolated by Ficoll-Paque density gradient centrifugation, using about 9.2 ml of fresh peripheral blood as the starting material. TCR beta CDR3 regions were amplified from RNA transcripts. First-round RT-PCR used HTBI primers; second-round multiplex PCR followed. TCRdb recomputed calls from the multiplex PCR reads with MiXCR, one row per CDR3 protein. The sample consists of 680,000 or so distinct CDR3 sequences, roughly 20% of them appearing once. CDR3 length: 15 amino acids. The germline gives CDR1 WSHSY, CDR2 SAAADI. Trimming took off 0 bases at V and 9 bases at J, with 12 bases between the two ends. The sample holds many counts of this clonotype.

Sequencing used peripheral blood. The TCR originated in a woman between 18 and 29 years old with stable Graves' hyperthyroidism. Some clones in this sample may be carry-over from other donors' samples. This rearrangement joins TRBV10-2 to TRBJ1-6; D ambiguous. CDR3 DNA sequence: TGCGCCAGCAGTGAGTCACGGGGAGCAAGTTCACCCCTCCACTTT. As protein: CASSESRGASSPLHF.